This T cell receptor beta chain is from a study of shared clonotypes between healthy human individuals. This clone was counted many times. Its target is not known. Some clones are missing from TCRdb's copy, which holds only in-frame ones; the method was immunoSEQ multiplex PCR. The table has roughly 700,000 clones, around 74% seen once. The V and J ends lost 4 bases and 2 bases respectively, with 12 bases between them. CDR1 is SGHRS, CDR2 YFSETQ, per germline. This CDR3 is 14 amino acids long. Study observations and caveats: The genetic and exposure-history diversity represented was limited by few donors.

Sequencing was done on a sample of memory CD4+ T cells sorted from blood. Subset given: CD45RA-negative fraction. This sequence joins TRBV5-1 and TRBJ1-1; D gene uncertain. The clonotype comes from a woman aged 25 to 45 in good health. The CDR3 sequence is CASSAQLANTEAFF. The CDR3 DNA follows: TGCGCCAGCAGCGCCCAATTGGCTAACACTGAAGCTTTCTTT.